One sample yielded the 28 T cell receptor beta chains listed below, sequenced in a study of PD-L1 blockade in urothelial cancer. Time point meaning: pretreatment peripheral blood. The assay was immunoSEQ multiplex PCR, and TCRdb's table has in-frame clones only and misses some. Of about 88,000 clones in the sample, approximately 88% were seen once. Sequenced material: PBMCs, taken around atezolizumab (anti-PD-L1) treatment. These receptors all come from an elderly woman with urothelial cancer.

This clone was detected a few times. The J gene is TRBJ2-1, the V gene TRBV5-1, with TRBD1 identical over 11 bases. The CDR3 runs to 15 residues. With V trimmed by 4 bases and J by 4 bases, 4 bases remained unmatched. Germline V gene sequence: CDR1 SGHRS, CDR2 YFSETQ. The CDR3 nucleotides read TGCGCCAGCAGCGCGGGACAGGGGGAGTACAATGAGCAGTTCTTC. This sequence encodes CASSAGQGEYNEQFF.

V usage is TRBV7-2 and J usage is TRBJ1-4; D remains ambiguous. The CDR3 length is 14 residues. Trimming cost V 6 bases and J 4 bases, with 12 bases left between them. Per the germline V gene, CDR1 is SGHTA and CDR2 is FQGNSA. As DNA, the CDR3 is TGTGCCAGCAGATCCAGGATGTTTAATGAAAAACTGTTTTTT. This sequence encodes CASRSRMFNEKLFF.

A single count supports this clone. The chain combines TRBV7-9 with TRBJ2-4; TRBD2 is a possible D gene (7 bases). The V and J ends lost 5 bases and 6 bases respectively, with 17 bases between them. The CDR3 runs 15 residues. Germline CDR1 reads SEHNR; CDR2 reads FQNEAQ (reference sequence). CDR3 sequence reads: CASSTGGGQRNIQYF. The DNA for the CDR3 is TGTGCCAGCAGCACGGGGGGCGGACAGAGAAACATTCAGTACTTC.

This chain connects TRBV9 to TRBJ2-5; TRBD2 aligns across 8 bases. The V gene end was trimmed by 3 bases and the J gene end by 4 bases; junction bases not matched to a gene: 5. The CDR3 is made up of 14 amino acids. In germline, CDR1 is SGDLS, CDR2 YYNGEE. CDR3 DNA: TGTGCCAGCAGCGGCGGGGGGTTGGTAGAGACCCAGTACTTC. Residues: CASSGGGLVETQYF.

The rearrangement joins TRBV28 to TRBJ2-7; 7 bases agree with TRBD1. CDR3 length: 15 amino acids. In germline, CDR1 is MDHEN, CDR2 SYDVKM. V lost 3 bases and J lost 2; bases outside the gene matches: 7. The CDR3 nucleotides read TGTGCCAGCAGTTTGTTTTCCGGGACAGCCTACGAGCAGTACTTC. Translated: CASSLFSGTAYEQYF.

This chain joins TRBV18 and TRBJ2-5, with a possible D match to TRBD1 (6 bases). V lost 2 bases, J lost 5 bases, and 24 bases lay in between. CDR1 KGHSH and CDR2 LQKENI come from the germline V gene. This CDR3 is 18 amino acids long. The DNA of the CDR3 is TGTGCCAGCTCACCATTCACGGTTTTCACAGGGAAGGTGGAGACCCAGTACTTC. It specifies CASSPFTVFTGKVETQYF.

The chain combines TRBV5-1 with TRBJ2-5; TRBD2 aligns across 11 bases. The CDR3 spans 14 residues. The V segment lost 3 bases and the J segment 5 bases; nucleotides outside the gene matches: 3. Germline loops: CDR1 SGHRS, CDR2 YFSETQ. CDR3 sequence: CASSSTSGTETQYF. The CDR3 DNA is TGCGCCAGCAGCTCGACTAGCGGGACGGAGACCCAGTACTTC.

This chain uses TRBV6-6 with TRBJ1-2; 8 bases match TRBD1. Trimming took 4 bases from V and 4 from J; bases not matched to a gene: 5. This CDR3 contains 14 residues. Germline V gene sequence: CDR1 MNHNY, CDR2 SVGAGI (reference sequence). CDR3 loop: CASSSSGGGYGYTF. CDR3 nucleotides: TGTGCCAGCAGTTCTTCAGGGGGCGGCTATGGCTACACCTTC.

The rearrangement joins TRBV2 to TRBJ1-1; TRBD1 aligns across 8 bases. The CDR3 length is 15 residues. Germline CDR1 and CDR2: SNHLY and FYNNEI. J was trimmed by 0 bases and V by 8 bases; bases with no gene match: 8. The CDR3 loop reads CASYRGQVMNTEAFF. DNA for the CDR3: TGTGCCAGCTACCGGGGACAGGTCATGAACACTGAAGCTTTCTTT.

V gene TRBV5-4 combines with J gene TRBJ2-5; possibly TRBD1 for D (6 bases). V lost 5 bases, J lost 2 bases, and 16 bases lay in between. Germline-derived CDR1 and CDR2 are SGHNT and YYREEE (reference sequence). CDR3 length: 15 amino acids. This CDR3 reads CASRSPTGSQETQYF. CDR3 in DNA: TGTGCCAGCAGGTCTCCGACAGGTTCGCAAGAGACCCAGTACTTC.

The chain joins TRBV7-3 to TRBJ2-2, with TRBD1 matching over 12 bases. Germline CDR1 reads SGHTA; CDR2 reads FQGTGA. CDR3 length equals 17 residues. With 5 bases clipped from V and 6 bases from J, the junction kept 10 bases outside the gene matches. CDR3 nucleotide sequence: TGTGCCAGCAGCCCTCCAACCGGGACAGGGGGCCCCGGGGAGCTGTTTTTT. It encodes CASSPPTGTGGPGELFF.

V and J are TRBV30 and TRBJ2-6; the match to TRBD1 covers 9 bases. The CDR3 length is 16 residues. The ends lost 5 bases at V and 0 bases at J; junction bases unmatched: 5. Germline V CDR1 and CDR2: GTSNPN, SVGIG (reference sequence). CDR3 residues: CAWGGQGSSGANVLTF. DNA of the CDR3: TGTGCCTGGGGGGGACAGGGTTCCTCTGGGGCCAACGTCCTGACTTTC.

This sequence joins TRBV4-1 and TRBJ1-5, with D maybe TRBD1 (6 bases). The germline gives CDR1 MGHRA, CDR2 YSYEKL. This CDR3 is 15 amino acids long. With 2 bases removed from V and 0 bases from J, the gap between germline ends came to 8 bases. CDR3 in amino acids: CASSQQDSSNQPQHF. The CDR3 nucleotides are TGCGCCAGCAGCCAACAGGACAGTAGCAATCAGCCCCAGCATTTT.

This chain links TRBV15 with TRBJ2-3; tentatively, D is TRBD2 (5 bases). The CDR3 covers 14 residues. The germline V gene encodes CDR1 LNHNV and CDR2 YYDKDF (reference sequence). Trimming cost V 5 bases and J 2 bases, with 11 bases left between them. This CDR3 reads CATSPAGTTDTQYF. CDR3 sequence (DNA): TGTGCCACCAGCCCCGCGGGCACCACAGATACGCAGTATTTT.

The chain has TRBV9 and TRBJ2-2; no reliable D call. The V and J ends lost 0 bases and 4 bases respectively, with 7 bases between them. CDR3 size: 14 residues. Germline V gene data show CDR1 as SGDLS and CDR2 as YYNGEE. Here the CDR3 DNA reads TGTGCCAGCAGCGTAGACGGTGGCACCGGGGAGCTGTTTTTT. Its protein is CASSVDGGTGELFF.

The V call is TRBV10-3, the J call TRBJ1-2; TRBD1 aligns across 7 bases. Per germline, CDR1 ENHRY and CDR2 SYGVKD. V was clipped by 6 bases and J by 2 bases; unmatched bases: 3. This CDR3 region has 13 residues. CDR3 nucleotides: TGTGCCATCAGGGACAGGAACAACTATGGCTACACCTTC. Translating gives CAIRDRNNYGYTF.

This chain links TRBV27 with TRBJ2-2, with 8 bases matching TRBD2. From germline, CDR1 is MNHEY and CDR2 SMNVEV (reference sequence). V was pared by 2 bases and J by 7 bases, with 6 bases of the junction left unmatched. The CDR3 loop spans 15 amino acids. The CDR3, as DNA: TGTGCCAGCAGTTTAGCGGGAGGATCCGGCGGGGAGCTGTTTTTT. Amino acid sequence: CASSLAGGSGGELFF.

The CDR3, as DNA: TGTGCCAGCAGCGGGCCCGCGGGAGGGGATGGAAACACCATATATTTT. Protein: CASSGPAGGDGNTIYF. The chain combines TRBV9 with TRBJ1-3; perhaps TRBD1 as D (5 bases). V lost 3 bases to trimming and J lost 3 bases, with 16 bases between them. The CDR3 is made up of 16 amino acids. The germline gives CDR1 SGDLS, CDR2 YYNGEE.

V is TRBV28 and J is TRBJ1-1; D is perhaps TRBD1 (5 bases). Per germline, CDR1 MDHEN and CDR2 SYDVKM. The CDR3 consists of 14 residues. V gave up 6 bases and J gave up 8 bases, with 19 bases separating them. The CDR3 coding sequence is TGTGCCAGCAGCCTCGGACATGCCGGATCCGAAGCTTTCTTT. This translates into CASSLGHAGSEAFF.

V is TRBV19 and J is TRBJ1-2, with TRBD1 identical over 7 bases. V lost 7 bases, J lost 5 bases, and 7 bases stayed unmatched. This CDR3 has 13 residues. CDR1 LNHDA and CDR2 SQIVND come from the germline V gene (reference sequence). The CDR3 bases are TGTGCCAGTACCAGGGACAGTGGATATGGCTACACCTTC. Translated, it gives CASTRDSGYGYTF.

The J gene is TRBJ1-2, the V gene TRBV7-8; TRBD1 is a possible D gene (6 bases). The CDR3 runs 14 residues. The V gene lost 3 bases and the J gene lost 3 bases, with 11 bases spanning the gap. The germline gives CDR1 SGHVS, CDR2 FQNEAQ. Here the CDR3 reads CASSFSGADYGYTF. The CDR3 DNA sequence: TGTGCCAGCAGCTTTTCAGGGGCTGACTATGGCTACACCTTC. The full variable domain, in which reference TRBV7-8 and TRBJ1-2 provide the parts outside the CDR3, is GAGVSQSPRYKVAKRGQDVALRCDPISGHVSLFWYQQALGQGPEFLTYFQNEAQLDKSGLPSDRFFAERPEGSVSTLKIQRTQQEDSAVYLCASSFSGADYGYTFGSGTRLTVV.

This clone was observed a handful of times. This chain links TRBV7-8 with TRBJ1-5, with D uncertain. V shed 2 bases and J shed 6 bases, with 14 bases lying between them. CDR3 length: 15 residues. Germline V CDR1 and CDR2: SGHVS, FQNEAQ. CDR3 protein: CASSLSLEGSQPQHF. CDR3 DNA sequence: TGTGCCAGCAGCTTATCCCTGGAGGGAAGTCAGCCCCAGCATTTT.

The rearrangement joins TRBV29-1 to TRBJ1-2; a weak D match, TRBD1 (6 bases). There are 13 residues in the CDR3. Germline CDR1 SQVTM, CDR2 ANQGSEA. Trimming took 3 bases from V and 10 from J, leaving 18 bases between them. This CDR3 is CSVEGGAEVAYTF. CDR3 bases: TGCAGCGTTGAGGGGGGGGCAGAAGTAGCCTACACCTTC.

The CDR3 DNA follows: TGCGCCAGCAGCCCCGCACAGGGGGGCAATACCGGGGAGCTGTTTTTT. Amino acids: CASSPAQGGNTGELFF. The chain is built from TRBV5-1 and TRBJ2-2, with 8 bases matching TRBD1. This CDR3 comprises 16 residues. Germline CDR1 SGHRS, CDR2 YFSETQ. V shed 4 bases and J 5 bases; nucleotides not matched to a gene: 10.

The chain has TRBV6-5 and TRBJ2-1; 11 nucleotides agree with TRBD2. Looked up from germline, CDR1 is MNHEY and CDR2 is SVGAGI. CDR3 length equals 15 residues. V trimming: 4 bases; J trimming: 10 bases; junction bases outside the gene matches: 9. The CDR3 DNA is TGTGCCAGCAGTTCCCCGGGACTAGCGGCCCCGGAGCAGTTCTTC. Its protein product is CASSSPGLAAPEQFF.

The V and J genes are TRBV7-8 and TRBJ1-5, with 9 bases fitting TRBD1. The germline V gene encodes CDR1 SGHVS and CDR2 FQNEAQ. The CDR3 length is 15 residues. J was trimmed by 4 bases and V by 5 bases; bases with no gene match: 6. The CDR3 reads CASSPRDRVNQPQHF. CDR3 coding DNA: TGTGCCAGCAGCCCCCGGGACAGGGTGAATCAGCCCCAGCATTTT.

V is TRBV7-9 and J is TRBJ2-7; 7 positions match TRBD1. Germline CDR1 reads SEHNR; CDR2 reads FQNEAQ (reference sequence). J lost 7 bases, V lost 3 bases, and 3 bases had no gene match. CDR3 length: 12 residues. The CDR3 is CASSLTGPEQYF. In nucleotides, the CDR3 is TGTGCCAGCAGCTTGACAGGGCCGGAGCAGTACTTC.

This sequence joins TRBV14 and TRBJ2-1, with D possibly being TRBD2 (5 bases). CDR1 and CDR2 from the germline V gene are SGHDN and FVKESK. Trimming shortened V by 0 bases and J by 1 base, and 10 bases separated the two germline ends. This CDR3 region has 16 residues. The DNA of the CDR3 is TGTGCCAGCAGCCAAGATCGGCGGAGGTCCTACAATGAGCAGTTCTTC. Protein product: CASSQDRRRSYNEQFF.